Below, one T cell receptor (beta chain) is given with its context. What it binds is not known. PCR employed 60 Vbeta and 13 Jbeta primers. Assay: immunoSEQ multiplex PCR; the TCRdb copy retains only in-frame clones and omits some. The table lists about 44,000 clones, around 90% of them singletons. CDR1 is ENHRY, CDR2 SYGVKD, per germline. Deletions cut 6 bases from V and 8 bases from J, with 19 bases between. There are 14 residues in the CDR3. The data stem from a study of cytomegalovirus exposure and HLA in healthy donors. Study outcomes and limitations: As confirmed in vitro, a few CMV-associated chains were specific for CMV antigens.

Source material: PBMCs. The J gene is TRBJ1-2, the V gene TRBV10-3, with D unclear. This clonotype originated in a woman between 40 and 55 years old in good health and CMV-seropositive. The CDR3 DNA reads TGTGCCATCAGACCCACGGAGGTCGCTGGAGGCTACACCTTC. It encodes CAIRPTEVAGGYTF.